A selection of T cell receptor beta chains follows, all from one sample in a study of T cell responses to AZD1222 COVID-19 vaccine. Assay: immunoSEQ multiplex PCR; the TCRdb copy retains only in-frame clones and omits some. Of 120,000 or so clones detected, roughly 85% appear once; the ten largest clones hold approximately 1.5%. Material: peripheral blood, obtained on day 0 of AZD1222 vaccination. These TCRs come from an adult in good health. Each CDR3 is given with its conserved first and last residue. The D gene is left open where the match is weak. Clone size is given for some rows only: seen once, a few or many times, or a class if the clone is expanded.

clone size: .; V gene: TRBV23-1; J gene: TRBJ1-2; D gene: TRBD1; CDR3 protein: CASSQSDRGGSRLEGYGYTF; CDR3 DNA: TGCGCCAGCAGTCAATCCGACAGGGGAGGATCCAGACTAGAAGGGTATGGCTACACCTTC
clone size: .; V gene: TRBV3-1/TRBV3-2; J gene: TRBJ1-1; D gene: .; CDR3 protein: CASSQGRGVMAFF; CDR3 DNA: TGTGCCAGCAGCCAAGGACGGGGTGTTATGGCTTTCTTT
clone size: .; V gene: TRBV6-5; J gene: TRBJ1-1; D gene: .; CDR3 protein: CASSQNGAEAFF; CDR3 DNA: TGTGCCAGCAGTCAGAACGGAGCTGAAGCTTTCTTT
clone size: .; V gene: TRBV5-1; J gene: TRBJ1-1; D gene: .; CDR3 protein: CASSLVMGRARDTEAFF; CDR3 DNA: TGCGCCAGCAGCTTGGTTATGGGACGGGCGAGGGACACTGAAGCTTTCTTT
clone size: .; V gene: TRBV12-3/TRBV12-4; J gene: TRBJ1-1; D gene: .; CDR3 protein: CASSLDGRESFF; CDR3 DNA: TGTGCCAGCAGTTTAGATGGTAGGGAGTCTTTCTTT
clone size: .; V gene: TRBV11-1; J gene: TRBJ2-1; D gene: .; CDR3 protein: CASSLGAGDDEQFF; CDR3 DNA: TGTGCCAGCAGCCTGGGGGCAGGGGATGATGAGCAGTTCTTC
clone size: .; V gene: TRBV3-1/TRBV3-2; J gene: TRBJ1-2; D gene: .; CDR3 protein: CASSPTGQGYTF; CDR3 DNA: TGTGCCAGCAGCCCCACAGGGCAGGGCTACACCTTC
clone size: .; V gene: TRBV6-5; J gene: TRBJ1-1; D gene: .; CDR3 protein: CASFRAAMNTEAFF; CDR3 DNA: TGTGCCAGCTTTAGGGCCGCGATGAACACTGAAGCTTTCTTT
clone size: few; V gene: TRBV7-9; J gene: TRBJ1-6; D gene: .; CDR3 protein: CASSARSGAYNSPLHF; CDR3 DNA: TGTGCCAGCAGCGCACGCTCCGGGGCATATAATTCACCCCTCCACTTT
clone size: .; V gene: TRBV5-1; J gene: TRBJ2-7; D gene: TRBD2; CDR3 protein: CASSLKAGGRNIGEQYF; CDR3 DNA: TGCGCCAGCAGCTTGAAGGCGGGGGGGCGGAACATCGGCGAGCAGTACTTC
clone size: .; V gene: TRBV19; J gene: TRBJ1-2; D gene: .; CDR3 protein: CASSWDALLKDYTF; CDR3 DNA: TGTGCCAGTAGTTGGGACGCTCTCCTGAAGGACTACACCTTC
clone size: .; V gene: TRBV9; J gene: TRBJ1-4; D gene: .; CDR3 protein: CASSVDSGKGQKLFF; CDR3 DNA: TGTGCCAGCAGCGTAGATTCTGGGAAGGGGCAAAAACTGTTTTTT
clone size: .; V gene: TRBV10-3; J gene: TRBJ1-1; D gene: .; CDR3 protein: CAISGNRVRAFF; CDR3 DNA: TGTGCCATCAGTGGTAACAGGGTGCGAGCTTTCTTT
clone size: .; V gene: TRBV2; J gene: TRBJ2-3; D gene: .; CDR3 protein: CASTDGPAADTQYF; CDR3 DNA: TGTGCCAGCACTGATGGCCCGGCTGCAGATACGCAGTATTTT
clone size: .; V gene: TRBV7-6; J gene: TRBJ1-3; D gene: .; CDR3 protein: CASSQGRSSGNTIYF; CDR3 DNA: TGTGCCAGCAGCCAAGGACGGAGCTCTGGAAACACCATATATTTT
clone size: few; V gene: TRBV9; J gene: TRBJ1-5; D gene: .; CDR3 protein: CASSPDGKGPQPQHF; CDR3 DNA: TGTGCCAGCAGCCCGGATGGGAAGGGCCCCCAGCCCCAGCATTTT
clone size: .; V gene: TRBV30; J gene: TRBJ2-2; D gene: .; CDR3 protein: CAWRKGENTGELFF; CDR3 DNA: TGTGCCTGGAGAAAGGGGGAGAACACCGGGGAGCTGTTTTTT
clone size: once; V gene: TRBV7-2; J gene: TRBJ2-7; D gene: .; CDR3 protein: CASSLEPAYEQYF; CDR3 DNA: TGTGCCAGCAGCTTAGAACCGGCTTACGAGCAGTACTTC
clone size: .; V gene: TRBV7-2; J gene: TRBJ2-1; D gene: TRBD2; CDR3 protein: CASSSGTSFGEQFF; CDR3 DNA: TGTGCCAGCAGCTCCGGGACTAGCTTTGGGGAGCAGTTCTTC
clone size: once; V gene: TRBV7-2; J gene: TRBJ2-5; D gene: .; CDR3 protein: CASSLALGWQETQYF; CDR3 DNA: TGTGCCAGCAGCTTAGCGCTGGGGTGGCAAGAGACCCAGTACTTC
clone size: few; V gene: TRBV13; J gene: TRBJ2-7; D gene: .; CDR3 protein: CASSSYSGNEQYF; CDR3 DNA: TGTGCCAGCAGCTCCTATTCAGGAAACGAGCAGTACTTC
clone size: .; V gene: TRBV14; J gene: TRBJ2-3; D gene: .; CDR3 protein: CASSQPGAFTQYF; CDR3 DNA: TGTGCCAGCAGCCAACCTGGGGCGTTTACGCAGTATTTT
clone size: few; V gene: TRBV6-1; J gene: TRBJ2-5; D gene: .; CDR3 protein: CASREQGQETQYF; CDR3 DNA: TGTGCCAGCCGTGAGCAGGGCCAGGAGACCCAGTACTTC
clone size: .; V gene: TRBV18; J gene: TRBJ2-3; D gene: TRBD2; CDR3 protein: CASSPREGGTDTQYF; CDR3 DNA: TGTGCCAGCTCACCACGGGAGGGAGGCACAGATACGCAGTATTTT
clone size: .; V gene: TRBV9; J gene: TRBJ2-2; D gene: TRBD2; CDR3 protein: CASSVGLAGANTGELFF; CDR3 DNA: TGTGCCAGCAGCGTAGGCCTAGCGGGGGCAAACACCGGGGAGCTGTTTTTT
clone size: .; V gene: TRBV30; J gene: TRBJ1-3; D gene: .; CDR3 protein: CARRGSGNTIYF; CDR3 DNA: TGTGCCCGTCGGGGCTCTGGAAACACCATATATTTT
clone size: .; V gene: TRBV19; J gene: TRBJ1-1; D gene: .; CDR3 protein: CAVIMNTEAFF; CDR3 DNA: TGTGCCGTTATAATGAACACTGAAGCTTTCTTT
clone size: .; V gene: TRBV5-1; J gene: TRBJ1-1; D gene: .; CDR3 protein: CASSLAGGRRNTEAFF; CDR3 DNA: TGCGCCAGCAGCTTGGCCGGGGGACGTAGAAACACTGAAGCTTTCTTT
clone size: .; V gene: TRBV20-1; J gene: TRBJ1-1; D gene: .; CDR3 protein: CSASPGLVF; CDR3 DNA: TGCAGTGCTAGTCCGGGCTTAGTTTTT
clone size: .; V gene: TRBV5-6; J gene: TRBJ2-3; D gene: TRBD2; CDR3 protein: CASSSGGSSDTQYF; CDR3 DNA: TGTGCCAGCAGCTCGGGCGGGAGCTCAGATACGCAGTATTTT
clone size: .; V gene: TRBV7-9; J gene: TRBJ2-3; D gene: .; CDR3 protein: CASRHSGLGDTQYF; CDR3 DNA: TGTGCCAGCAGACACTCAGGGCTGGGGGATACGCAGTATTTT
clone size: .; V gene: TRBV2; J gene: TRBJ2-6; D gene: TRBD1; CDR3 protein: CASRPRGRGPGANVLTF; CDR3 DNA: TGTGCCAGCAGGCCCAGAGGTAGGGGGCCAGGGGCCAACGTCCTGACTTTC
clone size: .; V gene: TRBV7-8; J gene: TRBJ1-2; D gene: TRBD1; CDR3 protein: CASSFEDGTAEWGGYTF; CDR3 DNA: TGTGCCAGCAGCTTTGAAGACGGGACAGCCGAGTGGGGTGGCTACACCTTC
clone size: .; V gene: TRBV11-2; J gene: TRBJ1-3; D gene: TRBD1; CDR3 protein: CASRAITGVYGNTIYF; CDR3 DNA: TGTGCCAGCAGAGCTATTACAGGGGTTTACGGAAACACCATATATTTT
clone size: many; V gene: TRBV3-1/TRBV3-2; J gene: TRBJ1-2; D gene: TRBD1; CDR3 protein: CASSQHLQGYYGYTF; CDR3 DNA: TGTGCCAGCAGCCAACATTTACAGGGGTACTATGGCTACACCTTC
clone size: .; V gene: TRBV27; J gene: TRBJ2-7; D gene: .; CDR3 protein: CASSLFRAALNEQYF; CDR3 DNA: TGTGCCAGCAGCCTTTTCCGGGCGGCGTTAAACGAGCAGTACTTC
clone size: .; V gene: TRBV19; J gene: TRBJ1-2; D gene: TRBD1; CDR3 protein: CASRRDRGANFTF; CDR3 DNA: TGTGCCAGTAGGAGGGACAGGGGCGCAAACTTCACCTTC
clone size: .; V gene: TRBV6-1; J gene: TRBJ1-2; D gene: .; CDR3 protein: CASSDPRDGGYTF; CDR3 DNA: TGTGCCAGCAGTGATCCCAGGGATGGTGGCTACACCTTC
clone size: .; V gene: TRBV10-2; J gene: TRBJ2-3; D gene: TRBD2; CDR3 protein: CASSDRASGGIADTQYF; CDR3 DNA: TGCGCCAGCAGTGACAGGGCTAGCGGGGGGATAGCAGATACGCAGTATTTT
clone size: few; V gene: TRBV6-5; J gene: TRBJ1-1; D gene: .; CDR3 protein: CASRTGPLNTEAFF; CDR3 DNA: TGTGCCAGCAGAACGGGACCCTTGAACACTGAAGCTTTCTTT